The sequence of this T cell receptor beta chain was determined in a study of shared clonotypes between healthy human individuals. About the research overall: Each donor contributed plates that comprised three CD4 naive, three CD4 memory, two CD8 naive and one CD8 memory. Study-wide findings and caveats: When compared with the clonotypes that were shared by all four sorted-subset donors, the non-shared clonotypes turned out to have lower generation probabilities. A handful of donors had roughly 5.2% of their naive CD4 clonotypes in common.

Concerning this clone: Its antigen is not identified.

In the authors' workflow: Because ImmunoSEQ provided only junction sequences with no quality scores, the filtering differed. Sequencing used immunoSEQ multiplex PCR; TCRdb keeps in-frame clones, though not all of them. V and J calls and clone size are those listed in that table; D and trimming were worked out from the DNA. The sample shows over a million clones, more than 65% of them seen only once. What was sequenced was memory CD4+ T cells sorted from blood. Subset described: CD45RA-negative fraction. The sequence was obtained from a man aged 18 to 30 in good health.

The CDR3 region is CASSDQGGEQYF. For the CDR3, the DNA is TGTGCCAGCAGTGATCAGGGGGGCGAGCAGTACTTC. The V gene is TRBV6-1, the J gene TRBJ2-7; a possible D gene is TRBD1 (7 bases). V was shortened by 3 bases and J by 6 bases, with 9 bases between the two germline ends. The CDR3 length is 12 residues. Per the germline V gene, CDR1 is MNHNS and CDR2 is SASEGT.